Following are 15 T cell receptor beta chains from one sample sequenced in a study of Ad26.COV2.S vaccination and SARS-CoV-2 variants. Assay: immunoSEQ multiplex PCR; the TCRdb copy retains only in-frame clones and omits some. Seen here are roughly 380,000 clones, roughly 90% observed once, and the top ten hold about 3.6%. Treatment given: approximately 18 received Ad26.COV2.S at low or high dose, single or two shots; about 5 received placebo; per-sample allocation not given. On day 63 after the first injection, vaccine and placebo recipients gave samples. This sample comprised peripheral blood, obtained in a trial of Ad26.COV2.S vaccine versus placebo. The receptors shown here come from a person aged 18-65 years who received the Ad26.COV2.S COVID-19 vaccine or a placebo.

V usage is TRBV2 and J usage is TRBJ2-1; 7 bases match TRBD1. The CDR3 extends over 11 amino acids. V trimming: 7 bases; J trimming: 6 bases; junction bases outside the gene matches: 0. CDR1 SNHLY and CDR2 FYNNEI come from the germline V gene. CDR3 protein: CASNRGNEQFF. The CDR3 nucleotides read TGTGCCAGCAACAGGGGCAATGAGCAGTTCTTC.

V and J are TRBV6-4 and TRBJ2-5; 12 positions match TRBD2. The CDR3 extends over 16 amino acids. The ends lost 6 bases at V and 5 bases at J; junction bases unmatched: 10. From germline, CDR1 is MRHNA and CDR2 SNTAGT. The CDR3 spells CASREWTSGVWETQYF. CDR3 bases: TGTGCCAGCAGGGAATGGACTAGCGGGGTGTGGGAGACCCAGTACTTC.

The CDR3 loop reads CASSISVGTDTQYF. CDR3 nucleotides: TGTGCCAGTAGTATATCAGTGGGCACAGATACGCAGTATTTT. The chain employs TRBV19 and TRBJ2-3; the D is unclear. Germline lookup yields CDR1 LNHDA and CDR2 SQIVND (reference sequence). This CDR3 has 14 residues. Trimming took off 2 bases at V and 1 base at J, with 7 bases between the two ends.

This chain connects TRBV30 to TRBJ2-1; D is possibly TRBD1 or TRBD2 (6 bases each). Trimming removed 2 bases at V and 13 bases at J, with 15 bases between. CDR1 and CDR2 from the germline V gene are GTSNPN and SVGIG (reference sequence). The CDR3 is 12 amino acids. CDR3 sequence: CAWSTLGGGQFF. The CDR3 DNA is TGTGCCTGGAGTACTTTGGGGGGCGGACAGTTCTTC.

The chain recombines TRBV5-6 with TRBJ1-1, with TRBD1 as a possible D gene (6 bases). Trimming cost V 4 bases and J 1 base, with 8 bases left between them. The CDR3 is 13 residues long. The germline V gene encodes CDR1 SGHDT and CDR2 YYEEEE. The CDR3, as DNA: TGTGCCAGCAGCCTGGACAGGAACACTGAAGCTTTCTTT. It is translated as CASSLDRNTEAFF.

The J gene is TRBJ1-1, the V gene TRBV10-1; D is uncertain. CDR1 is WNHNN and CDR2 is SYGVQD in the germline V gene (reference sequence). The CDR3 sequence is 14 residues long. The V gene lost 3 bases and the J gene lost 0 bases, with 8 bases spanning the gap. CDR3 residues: CASSETRMNTEAFF. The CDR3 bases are TGCGCCAGCAGTGAAACAAGGATGAACACTGAAGCTTTCTTT.

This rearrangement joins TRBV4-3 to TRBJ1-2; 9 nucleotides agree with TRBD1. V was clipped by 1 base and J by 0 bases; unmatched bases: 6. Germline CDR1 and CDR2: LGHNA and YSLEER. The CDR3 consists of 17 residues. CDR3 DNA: TGCGCCAGCAGCCAAGTTACAGGGGGCCCATCTAACTATGGCTACACCTTC. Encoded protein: CASSQVTGGPSNYGYTF.

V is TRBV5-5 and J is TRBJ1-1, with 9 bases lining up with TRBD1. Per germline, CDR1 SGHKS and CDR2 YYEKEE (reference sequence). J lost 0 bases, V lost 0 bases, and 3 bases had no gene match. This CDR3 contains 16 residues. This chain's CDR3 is CASSLVGQGLNTEAFF. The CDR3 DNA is TGTGCCAGCAGCTTGGTGGGACAGGGTTTGAACACTGAAGCTTTCTTT.

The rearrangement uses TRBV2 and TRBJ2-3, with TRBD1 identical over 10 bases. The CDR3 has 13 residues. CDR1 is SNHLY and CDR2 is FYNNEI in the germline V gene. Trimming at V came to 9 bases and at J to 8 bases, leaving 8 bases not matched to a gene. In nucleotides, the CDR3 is TGTGCCAGGTCGACAGGGGGCGAGGCTACGCAGTATTTT. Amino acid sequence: CARSTGGEATQYF. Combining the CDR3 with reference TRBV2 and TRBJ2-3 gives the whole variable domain EPEVTQTPSHQVTQMGQEVILRCVPISNHLYFYWYRQILGQKVEFLVSFYNNEISEKSEIFDDQFSVERPDGSNFTLKIRSTKLEDSAMYFCARSTGGEATQYFGPGTRLTVL.

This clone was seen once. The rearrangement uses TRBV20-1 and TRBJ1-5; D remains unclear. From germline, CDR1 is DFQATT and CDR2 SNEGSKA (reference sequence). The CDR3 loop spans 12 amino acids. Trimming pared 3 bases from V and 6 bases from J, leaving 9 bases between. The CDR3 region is CSASTAFQPQHF. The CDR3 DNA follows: TGCAGTGCTAGTACCGCGTTTCAGCCCCAGCATTTT.

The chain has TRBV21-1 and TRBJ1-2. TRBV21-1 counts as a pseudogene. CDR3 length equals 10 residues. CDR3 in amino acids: CASSIDGYTF. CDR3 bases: TGTGCCAGCAGCATAGATGGCTACACCTTC.

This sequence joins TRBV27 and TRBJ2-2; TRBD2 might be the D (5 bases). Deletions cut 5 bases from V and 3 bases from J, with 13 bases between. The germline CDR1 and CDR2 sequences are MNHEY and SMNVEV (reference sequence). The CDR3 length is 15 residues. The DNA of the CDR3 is TGTGCCAGCAGTGAGGGCAGTTTGCACACCGGGGAGCTGTTTTTT. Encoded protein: CASSEGSLHTGELFF.

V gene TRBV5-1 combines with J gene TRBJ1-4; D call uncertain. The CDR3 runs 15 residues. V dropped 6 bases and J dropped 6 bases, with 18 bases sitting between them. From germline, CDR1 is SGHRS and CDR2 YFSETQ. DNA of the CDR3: TGCGCCAGCACCTTAGCCCCCGGAGGAGATGAAAAACTGTTTTTT. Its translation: CASTLAPGGDEKLFF.

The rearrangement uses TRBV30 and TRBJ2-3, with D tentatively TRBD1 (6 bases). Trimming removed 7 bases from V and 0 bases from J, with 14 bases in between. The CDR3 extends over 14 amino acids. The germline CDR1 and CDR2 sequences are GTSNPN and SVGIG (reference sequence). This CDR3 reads CAFTGTKSTDTQYF. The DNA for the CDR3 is TGTGCCTTTACCGGGACAAAAAGCACAGATACGCAGTATTTT.

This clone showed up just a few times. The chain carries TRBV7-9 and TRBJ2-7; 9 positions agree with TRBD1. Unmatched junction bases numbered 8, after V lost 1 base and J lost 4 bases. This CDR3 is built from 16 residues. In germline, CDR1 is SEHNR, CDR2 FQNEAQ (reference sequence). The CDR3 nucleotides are TGTGCCAGCAGCTTAGTGCCGGGACAGGGTTTTTACGAGCAGTACTTC. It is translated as CASSLVPGQGFYEQYF.